The T cell receptor (beta chain) under discussion was sequenced for a study of cytomegalovirus exposure and HLA in healthy donors. Study overall: An early data release held tens of millions of unique TCRs from HLA-typed donors. Within the Caucasian-associated ancestry cluster were roughly 82% of the approximately 400 genotyped donors.

A multiplex PCR was run with 60 Vbeta primers and 13 Jbeta primers. TCRdb keeps only in-frame clones here, not all; method: immunoSEQ multiplex PCR. The sample gives approximately 150,000 clones, roughly 80% of which show up once; around 7% is in the top ten. Study-wide results and caveats: Common viral pathogens were later found to be apparently linked to several of the most significant clusters.

With regard to this clone: Its antigen is not identified.

The receptor was derived from a man in his thirties or forties in good health and CMV-seropositive. Sequenced input: PBMCs.

The chain's CDR3 is CASSYSTQGDEQYF. The CDR3 bases are TGTGCCAGCAGTTACTCGACACAGGGGGACGAGCAGTACTTC. This sequence joins TRBV6-5 and TRBJ2-7, with 8 positions matching TRBD1. The length of the CDR3 is 14 residues. The V and J ends lost 0 bases and 5 bases, in that order; junction bases with no gene match: 3. The germline CDR1 and CDR2 sequences are MNHEY and SVGAGI.